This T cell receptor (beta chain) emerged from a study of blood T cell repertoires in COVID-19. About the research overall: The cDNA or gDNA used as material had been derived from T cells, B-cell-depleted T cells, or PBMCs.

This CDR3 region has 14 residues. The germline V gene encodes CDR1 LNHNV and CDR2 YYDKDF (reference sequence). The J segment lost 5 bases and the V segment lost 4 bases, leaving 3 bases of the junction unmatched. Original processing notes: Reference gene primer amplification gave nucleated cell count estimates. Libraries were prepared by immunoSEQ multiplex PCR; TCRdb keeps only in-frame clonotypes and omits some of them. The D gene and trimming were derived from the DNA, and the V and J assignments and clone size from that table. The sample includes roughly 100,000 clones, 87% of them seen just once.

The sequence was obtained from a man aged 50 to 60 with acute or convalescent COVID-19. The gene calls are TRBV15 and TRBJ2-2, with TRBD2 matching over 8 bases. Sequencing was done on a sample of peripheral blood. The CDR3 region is CATSNGRVTGELFF. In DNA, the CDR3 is TGTGCCACCAGCAACGGGAGGGTTACCGGGGAGCTGTTTTTT. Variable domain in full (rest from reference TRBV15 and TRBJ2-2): DAMVIQNPRYQVTQFGKPVTLSCSQTLNHNVMYWYQQKSSQAPKLLFHYYDKDFNNEADTPDNFQSRRPNTSFCFLDIRSPGLGDTAMYLCATSNGRVTGELFFGEGSRLTVL.